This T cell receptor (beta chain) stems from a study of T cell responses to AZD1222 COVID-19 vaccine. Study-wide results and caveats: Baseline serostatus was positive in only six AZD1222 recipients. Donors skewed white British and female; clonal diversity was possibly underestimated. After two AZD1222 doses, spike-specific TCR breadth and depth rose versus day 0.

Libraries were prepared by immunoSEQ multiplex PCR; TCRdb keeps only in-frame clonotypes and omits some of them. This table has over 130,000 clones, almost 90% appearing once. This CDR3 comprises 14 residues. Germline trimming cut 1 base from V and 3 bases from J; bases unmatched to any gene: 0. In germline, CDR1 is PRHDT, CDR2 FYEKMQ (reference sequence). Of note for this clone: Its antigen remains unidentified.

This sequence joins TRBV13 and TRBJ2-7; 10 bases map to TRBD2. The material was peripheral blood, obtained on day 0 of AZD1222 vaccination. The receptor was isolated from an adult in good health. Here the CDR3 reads CASSLVAGGYEQYF. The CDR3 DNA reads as TGTGCCAGCAGCTTAGTAGCGGGAGGCTACGAGCAGTACTTC. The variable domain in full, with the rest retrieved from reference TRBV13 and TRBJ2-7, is AAGVIQSPRHLIKEKRETATLKCYPIPRHDTVYWYQQGPGQDPQFLISFYEKMQSDKGSIPDRFSAQQFSDYHSELNMSSLELGDSALYFCASSLVAGGYEQYFGPGTRLTVT.